The TCR beta chain under discussion was sequenced for a study of T cell repertoires and Cas9 in healthy adults. Study at large: CD4 and CD8 compartments: SpCas9-reactive T cells profiled for potency, cytotoxicity, lineage.

With regard to this clone: Its antigen remains unidentified.

The table came from immunoSEQ multiplex PCR; TCRdb's copy has only in-frame clones and leaves some out. The data show around 25,000 clones, around nine tenths seen once. The J segment lost 3 bases and the V segment lost 5 bases, leaving 10 bases of the junction unmatched. This CDR3 region has 16 residues. Germline loops: CDR1 SGHTA, CDR2 FQGNSA. Findings and limits, study-wide: Reportedly, SpCas9-reactive effector T cell proliferation and function were mitigated by SpCas9-reactive Tregs in vitro.

This receptor was identified in a human donor in good health. Sample: CD4+ effector T cells (CD127+, CD25-, CD137-, CD154-) from PBMCs; culture status not recorded. The gene calls are TRBV7-2 and TRBJ2-7; 10 positions agree with TRBD1. The CDR3 bases are TGTGCCAGCAGCCTCCTGGCCGGGACAGGGGACTACGAGCAGTACTTC. It yields the protein CASSLLAGTGDYEQYF.